The 26 T cell receptor gamma chains listed next were all sequenced from one sample in a study of gamma delta lymphoproliferative disorders and STAT genes. TCRdb reanalyzed the multiplex PCR reads using CATT. Found here are about 2,500 gamma-chain clones, 10% of them singletons; the top ten hold roughly 9%. Sequencing used genomic DNA taken from PBMCs of patients and controls. Sequencing was done on a sample of blood. The receptors come from a human donor in good health.

By frequency in the sample, this clone is medium-sized. The chain employs TRGV2 and TRGJ1 or TRGJ2. Assignment of the J gene here rests on matching the DNA to germline, because TCRdb gives none. CDR1 EGSNGY and CDR2 YDSYNSKV come from the germline V gene. This CDR3 is built from 12 residues. V was pared by 6 bases and J by 9 bases, with 11 bases of the junction left unmatched. The CDR3 sequence: CATWPPPSKKLF. As DNA, the CDR3 is TGTGCCACCTGGCCCCCTCCCTCTAAGAAACTCTTT.

This clone is medium-sized. No DNA is shown, since the ends of the CDR3 on it are uncertain; the CDR3 is the one TCRdb lists. CDR3 region: CTTVPAGLVEFYYKKLF. No J gene was called, and the V gene is TRGV11. TRGV11 is given ORF status, its function remaining uncertain. The CDR3 spans 17 amino acids, including both terminal residues.

In this sample, this clone turned up many times. The gene calls are TRGV10 and TRGJP1. The J gene was missing in TCRdb and was found by matching the end of the DNA to germline. TRGV10 is identified as an open reading frame with a role that is uncertain. The CDR3 length is 14 residues. Trimming cost V 8 bases and J 6 bases; bases outside gene matches: 10. CDR3 nucleotides: TGTGCTGCGTGGGATTATAACCCTGGTTGGTTCAAGATATTT. Translating it yields CAAWDYNPGWFKIF.

Sample share makes this clone medium-sized. The V and J genes are TRGV8 and TRGJ1 or TRGJ2. The J gene comes from matching the DNA to germline here; TCRdb lacks it. CDR1 and CDR2 from the germline V gene are VENAVY and YDSYNSRV. The CDR3 length is 15 residues. Trimming took 1 base from V and 5 from J; bases not matched to a gene: 11. Here the CDR3 DNA reads TGTGCCACCTGGGATAGAACCCGGGGCCATTATAAGAAACTCTTT. Translation: CATWDRTRGHYKKLF.

In its sample, this clone is medium-sized. This sequence joins TRGV3 and TRGJ1 or TRGJ2. The J gene is not listed in TCRdb, so it was assigned here from a DNA match to germline. The trim removed 1 base at V and 2 bases at J, leaving 14 bases unmatched. Germline V CDR1 and CDR2: VTNTFY, YDVSTARD (reference sequence). This CDR3 spans 17 amino acids. CDR3 loop: CATWDRPQTGDYYKKLF. CDR3 coding DNA: TGTGCCACCTGGGACAGACCACAGACCGGGGATTATTATAAGAAACTCTTT.

This clone is deemed medium-sized. The chain has TRGV3 and TRGJ1 or TRGJ2. TCRdb gives no J gene; it was assigned here by matching the DNA to germline. This CDR3 region has 13 residues. The germline CDR1 and CDR2 sequences are VTNTFY and YDVSTARD (reference sequence). Trimming cost V 0 bases and J 5 bases; bases outside gene matches: 4. Written as DNA, the CDR3 is TGTGCCACCTGGGACAGGGGGAATTATAAGAAACTCTTT. It codes for CATWDRGNYKKLF.

This clone rates as medium-sized. The chain joins TRGV2 to TRGJP2. Matching the DNA to germline supplied the J gene, which TCRdb does not give. The V segment lost 0 bases and the J segment 2 bases; nucleotides outside the gene matches: 9. CDR3 length equals 17 residues. CDR1 is EGSNGY and CDR2 is YDSYNSKV in the germline V gene. CDR3 in DNA: TGTGCCACCTGGGACGGGCTCAAGGGGAGTAGTGATTGGATCAAGACGTTT. This gives the protein CATWDGLKGSSDWIKTF.

This clone is deemed medium-sized. No J gene was named, though the V gene is TRGV8. The CDR3 runs to 10 residues. CDR1 VENAVY and CDR2 YDSYNSRV come from the germline V gene. The chain's CDR3 is CATWDIGELF. For the CDR3, the DNA is TGTGCCACCTGGGATATCGGAGAACTCTTT.

Judged by abundance, this clone is medium-sized. V usage is TRGV3 and J usage is TRGJ1 or TRGJ2. Here the J gene came from matching the DNA to germline, since TCRdb omits it. This CDR3 has 13 residues. Looked up from germline, CDR1 is VTNTFY and CDR2 is YDVSTARD (reference sequence). The V gene end was trimmed by 1 base and the J gene end by 7 bases; junction bases not matched to a gene: 7. The CDR3 DNA follows: TGTGCCACCTGGGACAGCCCGAGGTATAAGAAACTCTTT. Its protein is CATWDSPRYKKLF.

This clone is medium-sized (0.01 to 0.1%) within its sample. The chain carries TRGV10 and TRGJP1. The J gene is not listed in TCRdb, so it was assigned here from a DNA match to germline. TRGV10 is known as an ORF, though its function is uncertain. This CDR3 spans 12 amino acids. V trimming: 8 bases; J trimming: 8 bases; junction bases outside the gene matches: 6. The DNA for the CDR3 is TGTGCTGCGTGGGCCGTAGGTTGGTTCAAGATATTT. It specifies CAAWAVGWFKIF.

Within the sample, this clone is medium-sized. The J gene is TRGJ1 or TRGJ2, the V gene TRGV8. Germline matching of the DNA provided the J gene here, since TCRdb leaves it blank. The CDR3 has 13 amino acids. V lost 5 bases, J lost 3 bases, and 7 bases stayed unmatched. CDR1 is VENAVY and CDR2 is YDSYNSRV in the germline V gene. In DNA form, the CDR3 reads TGTGCCACCTGGGTGGCCCCTTATTATAAGAAACTCTTT. It yields the protein CATWVAPYYKKLF.

This clone is medium-sized within its sample. The chain is built from TRGV8 and TRGJ1 or TRGJ2. TCRdb is silent on the J gene; assignment here came from matching the DNA to germline. Trimming cost V 2 bases and J 8 bases; bases outside gene matches: 3. CDR1 is VENAVY, CDR2 YDSYNSRV, per germline. This CDR3 has 11 residues. The DNA for the CDR3 is TGTGCCACCTGGGATACTAATAAGAAACTCTTT. Amino acid sequence: CATWDTNKKLF.

By share, this clone counts as medium-sized. The chain uses TRGV9 and TRGJP. Because TCRdb records no J gene, it was assigned here through a match of the DNA to germline. V lost 0 bases and J lost 2; bases outside the gene matches: 7. The CDR3 spans 19 residues. Germline V gene sequence: CDR1 GITISATS, CDR2 ISYDGTV (reference sequence). The CDR3 loop reads CALWEVLTRQELGKKIKVF. In nucleotides, the CDR3 is TGTGCCTTGTGGGAGGTGCTAACCCGGCAAGAGTTGGGCAAAAAAATCAAGGTATTT.

This chain connects TRGV4 to TRGJP2. No J gene was available from TCRdb, and it was assigned here by a germline match of the DNA. The germline gives CDR1 EGSTGY, CDR2 YDSYTSSV. There are 14 residues in the CDR3. CDR3 amino acids: CASQGGVGDWIKTF. DNA for the CDR3: TGTGCTAGCCAAGGAGGTGTAGGTGATTGGATCAAGACGTTT.

This clone is termed medium-sized. V usage is TRGV4 and J usage is TRGJ1 or TRGJ2. TCRdb gives no J gene; it was assigned here by matching the DNA to germline. This CDR3 spans 12 amino acids. After removal of 0 bases from V and 8 bases from J, the junction contained 4 bases not matched to a gene. Germline CDR1 and CDR2: EGSTGY and YDSYTSSV. The chain's CDR3 is CATWDGSHKKLF. As DNA, the CDR3 is TGTGCCACCTGGGATGGGTCCCATAAGAAACTCTTT.

This clone is deemed medium-sized. The chain uses TRGV4 and TRGJ1 or TRGJ2. In the absence of a J gene in TCRdb, the DNA was matched to germline to assign it here. Looked up from germline, CDR1 is EGSTGY and CDR2 is YDSYTSSV. This CDR3 comprises 13 residues. V lost 0 bases and J lost 6; bases outside the gene matches: 5. The CDR3 DNA reads TGTGCCACCTGGGATGGGCGGGGTTATAAGAAACTCTTT. It specifies CATWDGRGYKKLF.

This clone is deemed medium-sized. TCRdb's protein and the DNA translation differ at residue 8; the protein here comes from the DNA. The V call is TRGV5, the J call TRGJ1 or TRGJ2. Here the J gene was assigned by germline matching of the DNA, as TCRdb has none. This CDR3 comprises 14 residues. V lost 0 bases to trimming and J lost 3 bases; unmatched junction nucleotides: 5. In germline, CDR1 is VINAFY, CDR2 YDVSNSKD. The DNA for the CDR3 is TGTGCCACCTGGGACAGGCCCCCTTATTATAAGAAACTCTTT. Translating it yields CATWDRPPYYKKLF.

This clone is labeled medium-sized. V gene TRGV10 combines with J gene TRGJP1. TCRdb supplies no J gene; here it was assigned by aligning the nucleotide sequence to germline. TRGV10 is recorded as an ORF, its role being uncertain. V lost 10 bases, J lost 5 bases, and 11 bases stayed unmatched. The CDR3 runs 14 residues. The CDR3 nucleotides are TGTGCTGCGTCTATACAGGGGACTGGTTGGTTCAAGATATTT. Translation: CAASIQGTGWFKIF.

In its sample, this clone ranks as medium-sized. The J gene is TRGJP, the V gene TRGV9. The J gene is absent in TCRdb and was assigned here via DNA matching to germline. Germline values: CDR1 GITISATS, CDR2 ISYDGTV (reference sequence). This CDR3 is 15 amino acids long. V lost 4 bases, J lost 7 bases, and 4 bases stayed unmatched. The CDR3 loop reads CALWDLELGKKIKVF. In DNA form, the CDR3 reads TGTGCCTTGTGGGATCTTGAGTTGGGCAAAAAAATCAAGGTATTT.

V is TRGV3 and J is TRGJP. Here the J gene came from matching the DNA to germline, since TCRdb omits it. Germline trimming cut 6 bases from V and 11 bases from J; bases unmatched to any gene: 7. The CDR3 has 14 residues. CDR1 VTNTFY and CDR2 YDVSTARD come from the germline V gene (reference sequence). This CDR3 reads CATWLEVGKKIKVF. DNA of the CDR3: TGTGCCACCTGGCTTGAGGTGGGCAAAAAAATCAAGGTATTT.

Only one count was recorded for this clone. The chain joins TRGV2 to TRGJP1. The J gene, missing from TCRdb, was assigned here through DNA to germline matching. After removal of 1 base from V and 11 bases from J, the junction contained 4 bases not matched to a gene. CDR1 EGSNGY and CDR2 YDSYNSKV come from the germline V gene. This CDR3 is 12 amino acids long. CDR3 residues: CATWDGRWFKIF. As DNA, the CDR3 is TGTGCCACCTGGGACGGCCGATGGTTCAAGATATTT.

This clone is medium-sized (0.01 to 0.1%) within its sample. Additional DNA sequences in this sample encode the identical CDR3. This chain uses TRGV4 with TRGJ1 or TRGJ2. Because TCRdb records no J gene, it was assigned here through a match of the DNA to germline. J gave up 6 bases and V 0 bases, and 2 bases lay outside the gene matches. Per germline, CDR1 EGSTGY and CDR2 YDSYTSSV. This CDR3 has 12 amino acids. The CDR3 sequence is CATWDGSYKKLF. The CDR3 nucleotides are TGTGCCACCTGGGATGGGAGTTATAAGAAACTCTTT.

This rearrangement joins TRGV4 to TRGJ1 or TRGJ2. Here the J gene was assigned by germline matching of the DNA, as TCRdb has none. The ends lost 1 base at V and 6 bases at J; junction bases unmatched: 9. Germline V gives CDR1 EGSTGY, CDR2 YDSYTSSV. The CDR3 runs to 14 residues. CDR3 protein: CATWDGFFSYKKLF. As DNA, the CDR3 is TGTGCCACCTGGGATGGTTTTTTTAGTTATAAGAAACTCTTT.

Judged by abundance, this clone is medium-sized (0.01 to 0.1%). The chain recombines TRGV5 with TRGJP1. In the absence of a J gene in TCRdb, the DNA was matched to germline to assign it here. V was clipped by 5 bases and J by 0 bases; unmatched bases: 12. CDR3 length: 17 amino acids. CDR1 and CDR2 from the germline V gene are VINAFY and YDVSNSKD. The CDR3 coding sequence is TGTGCCACCTGGGGCCGATTTTTTAATACCACTGGTTGGTTCAAGATATTT. Residues: CATWGRFFNTTGWFKIF.

By sample fraction, this clone is medium-sized. The chain's CDR3 is CALWEVEQELGKKIKVF. In DNA, the CDR3 is TGTGCCTTGTGGGAGGTAGAACAAGAGTTGGGCAAAAAAATCAAGGTATTT. The rearrangement links TRGV9 to TRGJP. TCRdb does not report a J gene; here it was assigned by matching the DNA to germline references. V shed 1 base and J 4 bases; nucleotides not matched to a gene: 4. The germline V gene encodes CDR1 GITISATS and CDR2 ISYDGTV (reference sequence). CDR3 size: 17 residues.

Sample share makes this clone medium-sized. The rearrangement uses TRGV5 and TRGJP1. The J gene was not available in TCRdb and was assigned here by matching the DNA to germline segments. The junction had 7 bases not matched to a gene; V was cut back by 10 bases and J by 8 bases. Germline values: CDR1 VINAFY, CDR2 YDVSNSKD. CDR3 length: 11 amino acids. The CDR3 DNA sequence: TGTGCCACGCTAAAAGGTTGGTTCAAGATATTT. It yields the protein CATLKGWFKIF.